This T cell receptor beta chain was captured in a study of beta chain features in type 1 diabetes. The CDR3 runs 17 residues. Germline trimming cut 0 bases from V and 2 bases from J; bases unmatched to any gene: 2. Germline-derived CDR1 and CDR2 are SGHTS and YDEGEE. Expressed TCRB transcripts were sequenced after all isolated RNA was converted to cDNA. TCRdb's copy holds only in-frame clones and misses some; the assay was immunoSEQ multiplex PCR. Here the sample spans some 150,000 clones, more than 9% being singletons. Overall study findings and caveats: There were fewer insertions and more deletions at the VDJ junctions of type 1 diabetes patients. The study notes PCR might favor shorter templates equally in patients and controls.

This clone has just a few counts. The target antigen is unknown. This TCR derives from a young man in good health. The chain combines TRBV5-8 with TRBJ2-1; 13 bases match TRBD2. Specimen: naive CD4+ T cells from blood. CDR3 loop: CASSLGTSGGPYNEQFF. DNA of the CDR3: TGTGCCAGCAGCTTGGGGACTAGCGGGGGCCCCTACAATGAGCAGTTCTTC.